This T cell receptor (beta chain) was sequenced during a study of blood T cell repertoires in COVID-19. Across the study: Sites across the United States, Italy and Spain contributed samples from acute and convalescent COVID-19. Sample material is recorded as cDNA or gDNA derived from T cells, B-cell-depleted T cells, or PBMCs.

Using immunoSEQ multiplex PCR, the repertoire was profiled, and TCRdb retains in-frame clones only, with some absent. Here the sample spans around 50,000 clones, 88% being singletons. The V and J ends lost 3 bases and 0 bases respectively, with 8 bases between them. Germline CDR1 is KGHSH and CDR2 is LQKENI. The CDR3 has 14 residues. Sequenced material: peripheral blood. This sequence was found in a human donor in a cohort sampled during active COVID-19. The J gene is TRBJ1-1, the V gene TRBV18; D is undetermined. DNA for the CDR3: TGTGCCAGCTCACCGCGGGATTTGAACACTGAAGCTTTCTTT. Translating it yields CASSPRDLNTEAFF.